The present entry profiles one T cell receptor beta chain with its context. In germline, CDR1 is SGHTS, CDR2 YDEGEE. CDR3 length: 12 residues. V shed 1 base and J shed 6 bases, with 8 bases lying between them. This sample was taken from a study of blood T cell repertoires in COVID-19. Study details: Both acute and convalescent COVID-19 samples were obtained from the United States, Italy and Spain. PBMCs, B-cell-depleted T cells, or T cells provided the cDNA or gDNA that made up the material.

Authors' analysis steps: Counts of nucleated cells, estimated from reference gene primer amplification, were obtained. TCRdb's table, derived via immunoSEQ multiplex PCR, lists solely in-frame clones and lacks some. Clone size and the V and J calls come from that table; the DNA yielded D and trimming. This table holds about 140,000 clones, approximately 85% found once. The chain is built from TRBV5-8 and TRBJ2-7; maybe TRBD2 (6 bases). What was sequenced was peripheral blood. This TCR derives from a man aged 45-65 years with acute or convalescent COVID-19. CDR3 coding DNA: TGTGCCAGCAGCTTGCCCGGGGGCGAGCAGTACTTC. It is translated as CASSLPGGEQYF.